This T cell receptor (beta chain) comes out of a study of T cells in localized non-small cell lung cancer. Comments on this clone: Its specificity is not known.

The data were produced by immunoSEQ multiplex PCR, yet TCRdb's version contains in-frame clones alone and is incomplete. There are 65,000 to 80,000 clones in the sample; 70% to 85% occur only once, and under 1.5% lies in the top ten. Deletions cut 3 bases from V and 2 bases from J, with 16 bases between. The length of the CDR3 is 17 residues. CDR1 and CDR2 from the germline V gene are SGHAT and FQNNGV. Whole-study findings and limits: Increased T cell density in blood showed an association with longer overall survival. Adjacent uninvolved lung had the highest clonality, suggesting focused antigen responses. Tumor samples were not multi-region, leaving intratumor heterogeneity unexcluded. In adjacent lung appeared a median around 60 of the top 100 tumor clones.

V usage is TRBV11-2 and J usage is TRBJ2-2; D may be TRBD1 (5 bases). The specimen comprised peripheral blood, sampled before any cancer treatment. The TCR sequence derives from a female donor older than 55 with stage I lung adenocarcinoma. The CDR3 region has the DNA TGTGCCAGCAGCTTCTATGGGGCAGATAGAAACACCGGGGAGCTGTTTTTT. It specifies CASSFYGADRNTGELFF.